The entry below describes one T cell receptor (beta chain). Its cognate antigen is unknown. Trimming took off 3 bases at V and 3 bases at J, with 8 bases between the two ends. This CDR3 has 13 residues. In germline, CDR1 is KGHSH, CDR2 LQKENI. These data are taken from a study of cytomegalovirus exposure and HLA in healthy donors. Study results and limitations: Subsequent analysis of the 120 or so validation repertoires found a tendency for first-cohort TCR clusters to co-occur. The listing of roughly 160 TCR beta chains classed them as cytomegalovirus-associated.

An approximately 130-subject validation cohort, separate from the roughly 670-subject first cohort, supplied the donors. Sequenced by immunoSEQ multiplex PCR; TCRdb stores in-frame clones only, minus some. This table has some 140,000 clones, just over 85% appearing once. The TCR was taken from a human donor in good health. The rearrangement links TRBV18 to TRBJ1-2; no clear D gene. Material for sequencing was PBMCs. The DNA for the CDR3 is TGTGCCAGCTCACCTCAGAGCGACTATGGCTACACCTTC. Its protein product is CASSPQSDYGYTF.